The 19 T cell receptor beta chains reported below all come from one sample, sequenced in a study of shared clonotypes between healthy human individuals. Only in-frame clones appear in the TCRdb table, and some are missing; sequencing was by immunoSEQ multiplex PCR. The sample has 2 million to 2.5 million clones, 85% to 95% seen once; the top ten hold 0.1% to 0.15%. Sequences were obtained from naive CD4+ T cells sorted from blood. As to subset: CD45RA+ positively selected. The receptors stem from a man aged 18-30 years in good health.

The chain combines TRBV18 with TRBJ1-2; 9 bases match TRBD1. The germline CDR1 and CDR2 sequences are KGHSH and LQKENI. The CDR3 is made up of 15 amino acids. V lost 5 bases and J lost 1; bases outside the gene matches: 5. The CDR3: CASSSGTGINYGYTF. DNA for the CDR3: TGTGCCAGCTCATCAGGGACAGGGATTAACTATGGCTACACCTTC. Complete variable domain (other parts from reference TRBV18 and TRBJ1-2): NAGVMQNPRHLVRRRGQEARLRCSPMKGHSHVYWYRQLPEEGLKFMVYLQKENIIDESGMPKERFSAEFPKEGPSILRIQQVVRGDSAAYFCASSSGTGINYGYTFGSGTRLTVV.

As concerns this clone: Distinct nucleotide sequences in the sample also encode this CDR3. V and J are TRBV30 and TRBJ2-7, with D perhaps matching TRBD1 (6 bases). Trimming left V 5 bases short and J 3 bases short, with 11 bases between. Germline V gives CDR1 GTSNPN, CDR2 SVGIG (reference sequence). The CDR3 has 12 amino acids. CDR3 in amino acids: CAWGTDSYEQYF. The CDR3 bases are TGTGCCTGGGGGACGGACAGCTACGAGCAGTACTTC.

The chain is built from TRBV28 and TRBJ1-4; TRBD1 might be the D (5 bases). The germline V gene has CDR1 MDHEN and CDR2 SYDVKM. CDR3 length equals 15 residues. V lost 3 bases, J lost 8 bases, and 16 bases lay in between. CDR3 protein: CASSFPGLVGEKLFF. The CDR3 DNA sequence: TGTGCCAGCAGTTTTCCGGGGCTGGTAGGAGAAAAACTGTTTTTT.

The chain links TRBV2 to TRBJ1-2; 8 bases fit TRBD1. V was clipped by 7 bases and J by 8 bases; unmatched bases: 12. This CDR3 region has 14 residues. Germline V lookup: CDR1 SNHLY, CDR2 FYNNEI. This CDR3 reads CASTSTGEVAGYTF. CDR3 DNA sequence: TGTGCCAGCACCTCGACAGGGGAGGTTGCGGGCTACACCTTC.

The DNA for the CDR3 is TGTGCCAGCAGTCGACCGGGACATAATAATTCACCCCTCCACTTT. Protein sequence: CASSRPGHNNSPLHF. The chain has TRBV6-5 and TRBJ1-6, with a tentative D call TRBD1 (6 bases). Germline V CDR1 and CDR2: MNHEY, SVGAGI. Trimming removed 5 bases from V and 5 bases from J, with 13 bases in between. This CDR3 comprises 15 residues.

The chain joins TRBV7-2 to TRBJ1-1; the match to TRBD1 covers 8 bases. Trimming at V came to 6 bases and at J to 4 bases, leaving 7 bases not matched to a gene. Germline CDR1 SGHTA, CDR2 FQGNSA. The CDR3 is 14 amino acids. In nucleotides, the CDR3 is TGTGCCAGCAGTCTAGACAGGGGCGCCACTGAAGCTTTCTTT. This gives the protein CASSLDRGATEAFF.

This sequence joins TRBV4-2 and TRBJ2-1; D possibly corresponds to TRBD1 (5 bases). The CDR3 is made up of 17 amino acids. Germline V lookup: CDR1 LGHNA, CDR2 YNFKEQ. The ends were cut back, 1 base at V and 0 bases at J, with 13 bases in the middle. CDR3 nucleotide sequence: TGTGCCAGCAGCCAAGGGGGCGCGGCTCTCTCCTACAATGAGCAGTTCTTC. Amino acid sequence: CASSQGGAALSYNEQFF.

The rearrangement uses TRBV14 and TRBJ1-2; possible D gene TRBD1, 5 bases. Trimming took 1 base from V and 13 from J, leaving 13 bases between them. Germline V gene data show CDR1 as SGHDN and CDR2 as FVKESK. The CDR3 runs 12 residues. Here the CDR3 DNA reads TGTGCCAGCAGCCAAGCCGGAGAGGGGCTCACCTTC. It encodes CASSQAGEGLTF.

The chain combines TRBV7-8 with TRBJ2-4; tentative D call: TRBD1 (6 bases). Trimming left V 5 bases short and J 8 bases short, with 16 bases between. The CDR3 loop spans 14 amino acids. The germline gives CDR1 SGHVS, CDR2 FQNEAQ. CDR3 bases: TGTGCCAGCAGCGAGGGACACCCGGGTGACATTCAGTACTTC. This sequence encodes CASSEGHPGDIQYF.

The J gene is TRBJ2-5, the V gene TRBV9; 7 nucleotides align to TRBD2. This CDR3 spans 15 amino acids. Germline lookup yields CDR1 SGDLS and CDR2 YYNGEE. The ends lost 3 bases at V and 2 bases at J; junction bases unmatched: 7. CDR3 nucleotide sequence: TGTGCCAGCAGCGAGCGGGGTAGTTCTCAAGAGACCCAGTACTTC. Its protein is CASSERGSSQETQYF.

The J gene is TRBJ2-2, the V gene TRBV4-2; maybe TRBD1 (5 bases). The germline gives CDR1 LGHNA, CDR2 YNFKEQ. This CDR3 spans 15 amino acids. V gave up 1 base and J gave up 3 bases, with 9 bases separating them. CDR3 DNA: TGTGCCAGCAGCCAAGTTGACAGAGACACCGGGGAGCTGTTTTTT. Amino acids: CASSQVDRDTGELFF.

This sequence joins TRBV18 and TRBJ2-5; no clear D. This CDR3 comprises 12 residues. The germline V and J ends were trimmed by 2 bases and 5 bases, with 6 bases remaining between them. Germline values: CDR1 KGHSH, CDR2 LQKENI. The chain's CDR3 is CASSPASETQYF. CDR3 coding DNA: TGTGCCAGCTCACCAGCCTCGGAGACCCAGTACTTC.

CDR3 sequence reads: CASSESGRAVAGAFF. In DNA, the CDR3 is TGCGCCAGCAGTGAGTCGGGTAGAGCAGTGGCAGGAGCTTTCTTT. V gene TRBV10-2 combines with J gene TRBJ1-1; the D is unclear. The CDR3 totals 15 residues. The germline V gene encodes CDR1 WSHSY and CDR2 SAAADI. Trimming shortened V by 0 bases and J by 10 bases, and 18 bases separated the two germline ends.

V gene TRBV4-3 combines with J gene TRBJ2-1; 8 nucleotides agree with TRBD2. The CDR3 has 15 residues. After removal of 4 bases from V and 8 bases from J, the junction contained 10 bases not matched to a gene. Germline V gene sequence: CDR1 LGHNA, CDR2 YSLEER. CDR3 DNA sequence: TGCGCCAGCAGCCCAGCCTGGACTAGCTATGATGAGCAGTTCTTC. Translating it yields CASSPAWTSYDEQFF.

The V gene is TRBV6-1, the J gene TRBJ1-4, with 9 bases aligning to TRBD1. The germline V gene encodes CDR1 MNHNS and CDR2 SASEGT. Unmatched junction bases numbered 8, after V lost 2 bases and J lost 10 bases. This CDR3 comprises 15 residues. CDR3 loop: CASSESTGGGSKLFF. CDR3 bases: TGTGCCAGCAGTGAATCAACAGGGGGCGGTTCAAAACTGTTTTTT.

This sequence joins TRBV5-3 and TRBJ1-2, with 7 bases fitting TRBD1. TRBV5-3 is assigned to the ORF class and has an uncertain function. The CDR3 extends over 14 amino acids. V trimming: 1 base; J trimming: 6 bases; junction bases outside the gene matches: 6. The CDR3 nucleotides are TGTGCCAGAAGCTTGTTACAGGGGTCAGATGGCTACACCTTC. Translating it yields CARSLLQGSDGYTF.

On this clone itself: Other DNA sequences in this specimen translate into the identical CDR3. This chain connects TRBV5-1 to TRBJ1-1; D is possibly TRBD1 (6 bases). This CDR3 is 14 amino acids long. Germline values: CDR1 SGHRS, CDR2 YFSETQ. V lost 2 bases and J lost 1, with 9 bases in between. Written as DNA, the CDR3 is TGCGCCAGCAGCTTACGGGGGGCGAACACTGAAGCTTTCTTT. Translating it yields CASSLRGANTEAFF.

A remark on this clone: Other nucleotide sequences from this sample produce the same CDR3. The chain employs TRBV2 and TRBJ2-5; D remains ambiguous. CDR3 length equals 14 residues. The germline V gene has CDR1 SNHLY and CDR2 FYNNEI. The V and J ends lost 4 bases and 2 bases respectively, with 11 bases between them. For the CDR3, the DNA is TGTGCCAGCAGTGTTTCGAGCGTACAAGAGACCCAGTACTTC. It translates to CASSVSSVQETQYF.

Of note for this clone: The sample contains more than one DNA sequence encoding this CDR3. The chain uses TRBV5-4 and TRBJ2-7; 9 positions match TRBD2. The CDR3 runs 15 residues. V gave up 2 bases and J gave up 0 bases; unmatched junction bases: 3. Germline CDR1 reads SGHNT; CDR2 reads YYREEE (reference sequence). The CDR3 protein is CASSLEAGGSYEQYF. The CDR3 region has the DNA TGTGCCAGCAGCTTAGAAGCGGGGGGCTCCTACGAGCAGTACTTC.